The 4 T cell receptor beta chains presented below share a single source sample, sequenced in a study of blood T cell repertoires in COVID-19. Some clones are missing from TCRdb's copy, which holds only in-frame ones; the method was immunoSEQ multiplex PCR. The repertoire holds roughly 500,000 clones, with 75% to 90% as singletons. The sequencing sample was made of peripheral blood. These TCRs come from a man in his late teens or twenties with COVID-19, enrolled during active disease.

This chain connects TRBV25-1 to TRBJ2-5, with 7 bases that match TRBD2. Losses at the gene ends were 1 base for V and 4 bases for J; bases not matched to a gene: 6. This CDR3 comprises 15 residues. CDR1 and CDR2 (germline): MGHDK, SYGVNS. The CDR3: CASSELGGSGETQYF. For the CDR3, the DNA is TGTGCCAGCAGTGAATTAGGCGGGAGTGGAGAGACCCAGTACTTC.

This clone has more than one count but fewer than ten. The chain carries TRBV5-1 and TRBJ2-3, with TRBD1 matching 8 bases. The V segment lost 4 bases and the J segment 4 bases; nucleotides outside the gene matches: 8. The CDR3 spans 15 residues. Germline V gives CDR1 SGHRS, CDR2 YFSETQ. CDR3 residues: CASSTGQGFADTQYF. The DNA of the CDR3 is TGCGCCAGCAGCACAGGACAGGGCTTCGCAGATACGCAGTATTTT.

This chain links TRBV29-1 with TRBJ2-7; TRBD2 agrees at 9 bases. The CDR3 spans 14 residues. Germline lookup yields CDR1 SQVTM and CDR2 ANQGSEA. V was clipped by 6 bases and J by 2 bases; unmatched bases: 8. CDR3 sequence (DNA): TGCAGCGTGGGCGGCTCTAGCGGGGCCTACGAGCAGTACTTC. This codes for CSVGGSSGAYEQYF.

V and J are TRBV5-1 and TRBJ1-4; tentatively, D is TRBD1 (5 bases). V gave up 4 bases and J gave up 7 bases, with 17 bases separating them. Per germline, CDR1 SGHRS and CDR2 YFSETQ. The CDR3 runs to 15 residues. In DNA, the CDR3 is TGCGCCAGCAGCGCCATGAGGGGAGGCGGTGAAAAACTGTTTTTT. Amino acid sequence: CASSAMRGGGEKLFF. Together with reference TRBV5-1 and TRBJ1-4, the CDR3 gives the full variable domain: KAGVTQTPRYLIKTRGQQVTLSCSPISGHRSVSWYQQTPGQGLQFLFEYFSETQRNKGNFPGRFSGRQFSNSRSEMNVSTLELGDSALYLCASSAMRGGGEKLFFGSGTQLSVL.